Listed below are T cell receptor beta chains from one sample, sequenced in a study of control samples from healthy donors and cancer patients. The repertoire was sequenced with immunoSEQ multiplex PCR; TCRdb's copy has only in-frame clones and lacks some. The sample lists around 170,000 clones, around 90% occurring once. Sample: blood. All receptors come from a woman aged 50 to 65 in good health. Each CDR3 is given with its conserved first and last residue. A D gene is named only where the DNA matches it firmly. A clone size is listed for some rows: how often the clone was seen (once, few, many), or a class if it is expanded.

TRBV7-8,TRBJ2-5,NA,NA,TGTGCCAGCATAAGCGGAGAGACCCAGTACTTC,CASISGETQYF
TRBV11-2,TRBJ2-1,NA,NA,TGTGCCAGCAGACCTGTAGTAGTGGGGGGTCATGAGCAGTTCTTC,CASRPVVVGGHEQFF
TRBV4-3,TRBJ2-4,NA,NA,TGCGCCAGCAGCCAAGGACCCCGGAAGGGCAAAAACATTCAGTACTTC,CASSQGPRKGKNIQYF
TRBV4-3,TRBJ2-2,TRBD2,NA,TGCGCCAGCAGCCCGGGACTAGCGACTGGCAGTTCTGCCGGGGAGCTGTTTTTT,CASSPGLATGSSAGELFF
TRBV28,TRBJ1-5,NA,NA,TGTGCCAGCAGTTTAGGGCTGGACAATCAGCCCCAGCATTTT,CASSLGLDNQPQHF
TRBV5-6,TRBJ1-3,NA,NA,TGTGCCAGCAGCTGGGGATGGGACGACTCCTCTGGAAACACCATATATTTT,CASSWGWDDSSGNTIYF
TRBV19,TRBJ1-1,NA,NA,TGTGCCAGTAGTATAGGACAACTGAACACTGAAGCTTTCTTT,CASSIGQLNTEAFF
TRBV6-2/TRBV6-3,TRBJ2-5,NA,NA,TGTGCCAGCAGTTATACCGGGGCCGGAGAGACCCAGTACTTC,CASSYTGAGETQYF
TRBV5-6,TRBJ1-3,NA,NA,TGTGCCAGCAGCTTGGCCTTGGGGGGTTTTACGCCTGGAAACACCATATATTTT,CASSLALGGFTPGNTIYF
TRBV11-2,TRBJ2-2,NA,NA,TGTGCCAGCAGCTTAGATCTTCGTACCGGGGAGCTGTTTTTT,CASSLDLRTGELFF
TRBV18,TRBJ1-5,NA,NA,TGTGCCAGCTCACTGACGACAGTAGCTCTCCAGCATTTT,CASSLTTVALQHF
TRBV7-2,TRBJ1-2,TRBD1,NA,TGTGCCAGCAGCCATACGACAGGGGCTAACTATGGCTACACCTTC,CASSHTTGANYGYTF
TRBV15,TRBJ2-5,TRBD1,NA,TGTGCCACCAGCAGAGGGGACAGTGAAGAGACCCAGTACTTC,CATSRGDSEETQYF
TRBV11-2,TRBJ2-6,NA,NA,TGTGCCAGCAGCCCCGGCCCGTTCTCTGGGGCCAACGTCCTGACTTTC,CASSPGPFSGANVLTF
TRBV19,TRBJ1-2,NA,NA,TGTGCCAGTACGGGCAGGGAATATGGCTACACCTTC,CASTGREYGYTF
TRBV29-1,TRBJ1-4,NA,NA,TGCAGCGTTGAGAGTAATGAAAAACTGTTTTTT,CSVESNEKLFF
TRBV9,TRBJ1-4,NA,NA,TGTGCCAGCAGCGTCGCCTGGGGAACTAATGAAAAACTGTTTTTT,CASSVAWGTNEKLFF
TRBV11-2,TRBJ2-1,NA,NA,TGTGCCAGCAGCTTAGACCAACCCAATGAGCAGTTCTTC,CASSLDQPNEQFF
TRBV7-2,TRBJ1-4,NA,NA,TGTGCCAGCAGCTTAGCGCCGCAGACTAGAACTAATGAAAAACTGTTTTTT,CASSLAPQTRTNEKLFF
TRBV3-1/TRBV3-2,TRBJ1-3,NA,NA,TGTGCCAGCAGTCGGACTTCTGGAAACACCATATATTTT,CASSRTSGNTIYF
TRBV7-2,TRBJ1-2,NA,NA,TGTGCCAGCAGCTTGCAGAGTAACTATGGCTACACCTTC,CASSLQSNYGYTF
TRBV13,TRBJ1-5,TRBD1,NA,TGTGCCAGCAGCTATAGGACAGGGGAGAAGGGCAATCAGCCCCAGCATTTT,CASSYRTGEKGNQPQHF
TRBV27,TRBJ1-6,TRBD1,few,TGTGCCATCGGGACAGGGAATTCACCCCTCCACTTT,CAIGTGNSPLHF
TRBV4-1,TRBJ1-6,NA,NA,TGCGCCAGCAGCCAATTTCAGGGAAACAATTCACCCCTCCACTTT,CASSQFQGNNSPLHF
TRBV4-3,TRBJ2-6,NA,NA,TGCGCCAGCAGCCAAGACTGGCTTCCAGGCTCTGGGGCCAACGTCCTGACTTTC,CASSQDWLPGSGANVLTF
TRBV6-2/TRBV6-3,TRBJ1-1,NA,NA,TGTGCCAGCAGTCGGGGGTATCCTGAGGGGTATGCAGCTTTCTTT,CASSRGYPEGYAAFF
TRBV9,TRBJ1-2,NA,NA,TGTGCCAGCAGCGAACGTCCCCCGGGACATCCTGATGGCTACACCTTC,CASSERPPGHPDGYTF
TRBV19,TRBJ2-7,NA,NA,TGTGCCAGTAGGGGGGTAGCAACCTACGAGCAGTACTTC,CASRGVATYEQYF
TRBV9,TRBJ2-1,NA,NA,TGTGCCAGCAGCGTAAGGGGGAGGGCGGCGAGTAATGAGCAGTTCTTC,CASSVRGRAASNEQFF
TRBV3-1/TRBV3-2,TRBJ1-1,NA,NA,TGTGCCAGCAGCCAAGGATCCGGGTGGGCTGAAGCTTTCTTT,CASSQGSGWAEAFF
TRBV5-1,TRBJ1-6,NA,NA,TGCGCCAGCAGCCAACCCAATTCACCCCTCCACTTT,CASSQPNSPLHF
TRBV5-1,TRBJ2-3,NA,NA,TGCGCCAGCAGCTTCAGGCCCCACACAGATACGCAGTATTTT,CASSFRPHTDTQYF
TRBV9,TRBJ2-1,NA,NA,TGTGCCAGCAGCGTAGTTGGGCTAGATGTTGAGCAGTTCTTC,CASSVVGLDVEQFF
TRBV19,TRBJ1-3,TRBD1,NA,TGTGCCAGTAGTCTTGGGACAGGGAGCTCTGGAAACACCATATATTTT,CASSLGTGSSGNTIYF
TRBV5-1,TRBJ1-4,TRBD1,NA,TGCGCCAGCAGCATCGGAACAGGGGTTGAAAAACTGTTTTTT,CASSIGTGVEKLFF
TRBV28,TRBJ2-7,NA,NA,TGTGCCAGCAGTTTAAGGGGATCTGTCTACGAGCAGTACTTC,CASSLRGSVYEQYF
TRBV11-2,TRBJ1-1,NA,NA,TGTGCCAGCACCCACATTATGCGGGCGTGGGGCACTGAAGCTTTCTTT,CASTHIMRAWGTEAFF
TRBV30,TRBJ2-3,TRBD2,NA,TGTGCCTGGAGTGCCGGACTAGCGGGGGGCGATACGCAGTATTTT,CAWSAGLAGGDTQYF
TRBV7-2,TRBJ1-5,NA,once,TGTGCCAGCAGCTTAAGGCAGGGTGACCATCAGCCCCAGCATTTT,CASSLRQGDHQPQHF
TRBV19,TRBJ1-2,TRBD1,NA,TGTGCCAGTAGTGGAAACCCCCAATCGGGGGGACAGGGGTACTATGGCTACACCTTC,CASSGNPQSGGQGYYGYTF
TRBV5-6,TRBJ1-1,TRBD1,few,TGTGCCAGCAGCTTTACTCAGGGGGGAACTGAAGCTTTCTTT,CASSFTQGGTEAFF
TRBV7-3,TRBJ2-7,NA,NA,TGTGCCAGCAGCTTTCGGAACTACGAGCAGTACTTC,CASSFRNYEQYF
TRBV24-1,TRBJ2-7,NA,NA,TGTGCCACCGCGAGGGGAAGCTACGAGCAGTACTTC,CATARGSYEQYF
TRBV29-1,TRBJ2-6,NA,few,TGCAGCGTAGCATCTGGGGCCAACGTCCTGACTTTC,CSVASGANVLTF
TRBV28,TRBJ1-2,NA,NA,TGTGCCAGCAGTTTCCTGAGGGGCTACACCTTC,CASSFLRGYTF
TRBV12-5,TRBJ2-3,NA,few,TGTGCTAGTGGTTTTGGTAATACGCAGTATTTT,CASGFGNTQYF
TRBV7-7,TRBJ2-3,TRBD2,NA,TGTGCCAGCAGCCCCGCAGCGGGGCTCACAGATACGCAGTATTTT,CASSPAAGLTDTQYF
TRBV6-6,TRBJ1-1,NA,NA,TGTGCCAGCAGAGAAGGGGCTCGGACTGAAGCTTTCTTT,CASREGARTEAFF
TRBV24-1,TRBJ1-5,TRBD1,NA,TGTGCCACCAGTGATCGGACAGGGATTTACAATCAGCCCCAGCATTTT,CATSDRTGIYNQPQHF
TRBV6-5,TRBJ1-1,NA,NA,TGTGCCAACGCCGCAGGGTGGGAAGGCACTGAAGCTTTCTTT,CANAAGWEGTEAFF
TRBV30,TRBJ1-1,NA,NA,TGTGCCGGGGGACACGGGGGAAGGAGGACTGAAGCTTTCTTT,CAGGHGGRRTEAFF
TRBV10-3,TRBJ2-2,NA,NA,TGTGCCATCAGGACAGGTAACACCGGGGAGCTGTTTTTT,CAIRTGNTGELFF
TRBV9,TRBJ1-4,NA,once,TGTGCCAGCAGCGTAGGCAATTATCCGGCCATCCTGTTTTTT,CASSVGNYPAILFF
TRBV7-2,TRBJ2-7,NA,NA,TGTGCCAGCAGCCCAGCTAGGGGGGGCCGCCACGCATTTTACGAGCAGTACTTC,CASSPARGGRHAFYEQYF
TRBV30,TRBJ1-1,TRBD1,NA,TGTGCCTGGAGTAGGGGGGCAGGGGGACGTCGGACTGAAGCTTTCTTT,CAWSRGAGGRRTEAFF
TRBV7-2,TRBJ2-3,NA,once,TGTGCCAGCAGCTTAGTCGCTGGGAATACGCAGTATTTT,CASSLVAGNTQYF
TRBV4-1,TRBJ1-2,TRBD1,NA,TGCGCCAGCAGCTACCCTGACAGGGATAATGGCTACACCTTC,CASSYPDRDNGYTF
TRBV6-2/TRBV6-3,TRBJ2-1,TRBD2,NA,TGTGCCAGCAGTTCGGTACTAGCGGGTTACAATGAGCAGTTCTTC,CASSSVLAGYNEQFF
TRBV4-2,TRBJ2-1,TRBD2,NA,TGTGCCAGCACCCTGGTGCAAGCGGGAGCCAATGAGCAGTTCTTC,CASTLVQAGANEQFF
TRBV7-6,TRBJ2-7,NA,few,TGTGCCAGCAGCTCGACGGACAGATCCTACGAGCAGTACTTC,CASSSTDRSYEQYF